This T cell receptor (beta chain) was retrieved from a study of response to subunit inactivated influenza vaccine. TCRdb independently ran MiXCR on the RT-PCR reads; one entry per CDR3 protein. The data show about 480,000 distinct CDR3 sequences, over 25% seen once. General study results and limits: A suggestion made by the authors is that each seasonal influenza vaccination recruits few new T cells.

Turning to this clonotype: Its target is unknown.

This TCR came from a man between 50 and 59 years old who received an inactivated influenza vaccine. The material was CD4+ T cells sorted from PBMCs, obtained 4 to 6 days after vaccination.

The CDR3 coding sequence is TGCAGTGCTAGAGGGGCACAGGGGGTCAATGGCTACACCTTC. This codes for CSARGAQGVNGYTF. V gene TRBV20-1 combines with J gene TRBJ1-2, with 8 nucleotides matching TRBD1. CDR3 size: 14 residues. V dropped 1 base and J dropped 6; count of bases not matched to a gene: 7. Germline CDR1 DFQATT, CDR2 SNEGSKA (reference sequence).